This TCR beta chain is from a study of Ad26.COV2.S vaccination and SARS-CoV-2 variants. Method: immunoSEQ multiplex PCR; TCRdb's copy keeps in-frame clones and lacks some. This table holds 300,000 to 350,000 clones, about 82% found once. The treatment was: roughly 18 received Ad26.COV2.S at low or high dose, single or two shots; five or six received placebo; per-sample allocation not given. Material that was analyzed had been drawn on day 63 after the first vaccine or placebo injection. The V end was cut by 2 bases, the J end by 1 base, with 6 bases between. Germline CDR1 is SGHVS and CDR2 is FQNEAQ. The CDR3 spans 14 residues.

The gene calls are TRBV7-8 and TRBJ1-3, with unresolved D. The receptor comes from a person aged 18 to 65 who received the Ad26.COV2.S COVID-19 vaccine or a placebo. The specimen comprised peripheral blood, sampled in a trial of Ad26.COV2.S vaccine versus placebo. CDR3 sequence: CASSLRTSGNTIYF. As DNA, the CDR3 is TGTGCCAGCAGCTTACGCACATCTGGAAACACCATATATTTT.